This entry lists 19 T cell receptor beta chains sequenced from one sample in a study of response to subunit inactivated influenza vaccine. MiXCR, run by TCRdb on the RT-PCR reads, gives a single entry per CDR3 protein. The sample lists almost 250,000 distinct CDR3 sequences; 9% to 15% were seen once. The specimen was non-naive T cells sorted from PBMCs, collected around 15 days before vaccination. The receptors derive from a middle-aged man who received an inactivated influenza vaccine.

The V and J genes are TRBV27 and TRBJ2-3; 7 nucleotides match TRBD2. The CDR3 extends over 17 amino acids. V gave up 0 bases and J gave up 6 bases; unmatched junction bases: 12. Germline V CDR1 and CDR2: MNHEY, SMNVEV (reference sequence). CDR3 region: CASSLSPTWGRVDTQYF. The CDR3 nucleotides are TGTGCCAGCAGTTTATCGCCGACTTGGGGGAGGGTTGATACGCAGTATTTT.

The CDR3 region is CASSFGSGSSSNEQFF. CDR3 in DNA: TGTGCCAGCAGCTTTGGGAGCGGGAGTAGTAGCAATGAGCAGTTCTTC. V usage is TRBV5-6 and J usage is TRBJ2-1; the match to TRBD2 covers 8 bases. V was clipped by 2 bases and J by 6 bases; unmatched bases: 10. Germline V lookup: CDR1 SGHDT, CDR2 YYEEEE. The CDR3 is 16 amino acids.

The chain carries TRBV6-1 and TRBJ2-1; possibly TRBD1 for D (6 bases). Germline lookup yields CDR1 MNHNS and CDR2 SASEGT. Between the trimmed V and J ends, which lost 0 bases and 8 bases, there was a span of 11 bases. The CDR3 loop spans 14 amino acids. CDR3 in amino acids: CASSEARAGDEQFF. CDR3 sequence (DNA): TGTGCCAGCAGTGAAGCGAGGGCAGGGGATGAGCAGTTCTTC.

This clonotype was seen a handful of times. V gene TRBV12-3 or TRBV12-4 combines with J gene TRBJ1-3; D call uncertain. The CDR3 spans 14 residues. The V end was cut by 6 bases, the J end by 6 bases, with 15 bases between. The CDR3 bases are TGTGCCAGCAGCTACGACTACCGCCCAAACACCATATATTTT. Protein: CASSYDYRPNTIYF.

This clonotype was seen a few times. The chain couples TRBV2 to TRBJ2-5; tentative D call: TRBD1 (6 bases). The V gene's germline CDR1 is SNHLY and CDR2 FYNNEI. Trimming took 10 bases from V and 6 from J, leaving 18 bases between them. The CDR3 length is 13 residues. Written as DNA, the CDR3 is TGTGCCACGTGGACCCGGGACACGAAGACCCAGTACTTC. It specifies CATWTRDTKTQYF.

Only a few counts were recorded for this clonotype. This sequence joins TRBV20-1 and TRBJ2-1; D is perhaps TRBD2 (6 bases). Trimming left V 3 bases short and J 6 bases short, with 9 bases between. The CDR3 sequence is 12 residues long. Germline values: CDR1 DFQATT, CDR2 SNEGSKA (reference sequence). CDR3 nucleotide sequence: TGCAGTGCTAGCGGGACTGCCAATGAGCAGTTCTTC. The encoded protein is CSASGTANEQFF.

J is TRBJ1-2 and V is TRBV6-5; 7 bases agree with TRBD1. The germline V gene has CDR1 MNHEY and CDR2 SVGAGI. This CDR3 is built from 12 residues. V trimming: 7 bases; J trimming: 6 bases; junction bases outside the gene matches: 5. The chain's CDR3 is CASKRQGHGYTF. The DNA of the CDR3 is TGTGCCAGCAAGAGACAGGGTCATGGCTACACCTTC.

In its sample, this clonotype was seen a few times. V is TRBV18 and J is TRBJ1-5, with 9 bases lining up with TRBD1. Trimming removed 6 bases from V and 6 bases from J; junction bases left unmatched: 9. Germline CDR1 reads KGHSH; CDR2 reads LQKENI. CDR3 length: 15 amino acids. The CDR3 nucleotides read TGTGCCAGCTCGACGGACAGGGGCGCTTTTCAGCCCCAGCATTTT. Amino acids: CASSTDRGAFQPQHF.

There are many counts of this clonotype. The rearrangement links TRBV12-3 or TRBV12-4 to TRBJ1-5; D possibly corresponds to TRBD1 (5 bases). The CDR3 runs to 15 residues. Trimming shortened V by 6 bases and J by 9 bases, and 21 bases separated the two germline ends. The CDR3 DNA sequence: TGTGCCAGCAGCTTCGGGGTAAGGGGCCGCCGGCCCCAGCATTTT. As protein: CASSFGVRGRRPQHF.

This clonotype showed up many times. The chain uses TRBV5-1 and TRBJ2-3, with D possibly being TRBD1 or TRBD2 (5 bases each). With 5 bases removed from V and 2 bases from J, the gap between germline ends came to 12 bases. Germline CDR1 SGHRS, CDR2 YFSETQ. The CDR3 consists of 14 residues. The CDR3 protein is CASRLRGNTDTQYF. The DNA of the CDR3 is TGCGCCAGCAGACTGAGGGGCAACACAGATACGCAGTATTTT. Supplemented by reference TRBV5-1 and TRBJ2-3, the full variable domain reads KAGVTQTPRYLIKTRGQQVTLSCSPISGHRSVSWYQQTPGQGLQFLFEYFSETQRNKGNFPGRFSGRQFSNSRSEMNVSTLELGDSALYLCASRLRGNTDTQYFGPGTRLTVL.

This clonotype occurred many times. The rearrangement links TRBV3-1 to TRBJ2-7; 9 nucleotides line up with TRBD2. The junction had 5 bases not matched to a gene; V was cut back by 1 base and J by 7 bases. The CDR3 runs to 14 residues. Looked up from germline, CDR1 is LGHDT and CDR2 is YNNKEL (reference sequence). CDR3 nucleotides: TGTGCCAGCAGCCAAGTGCCAGCGGGAGGAGAGCAGTACTTC. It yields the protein CASSQVPAGGEQYF.

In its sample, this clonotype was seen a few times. Here the CDR3 DNA reads TGTGCCAGCAGTTGGGGGGGCGGCCAAGAGACCCAGTACTTC. Protein sequence: CASSWGGGQETQYF. The gene calls are TRBV12-3 or TRBV12-4 and TRBJ2-5; D may be TRBD2 (7 bases). Deletions cut 4 bases from V and 1 base from J, with 10 bases between. The CDR3 length is 14 residues.

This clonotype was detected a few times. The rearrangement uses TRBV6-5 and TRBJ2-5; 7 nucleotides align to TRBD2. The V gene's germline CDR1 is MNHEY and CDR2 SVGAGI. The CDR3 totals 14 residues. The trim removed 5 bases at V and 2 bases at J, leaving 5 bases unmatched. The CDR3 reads CASSHGGSQETQYF. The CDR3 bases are TGTGCCAGCAGTCACGGGGGGTCACAAGAGACCCAGTACTTC.

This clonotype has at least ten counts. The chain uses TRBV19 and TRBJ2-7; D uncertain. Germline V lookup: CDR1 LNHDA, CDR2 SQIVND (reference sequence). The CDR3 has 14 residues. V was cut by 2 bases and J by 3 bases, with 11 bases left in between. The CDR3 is CASSITPPFYEQYF. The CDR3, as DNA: TGTGCCAGTAGTATAACCCCCCCATTCTACGAGCAGTACTTC.

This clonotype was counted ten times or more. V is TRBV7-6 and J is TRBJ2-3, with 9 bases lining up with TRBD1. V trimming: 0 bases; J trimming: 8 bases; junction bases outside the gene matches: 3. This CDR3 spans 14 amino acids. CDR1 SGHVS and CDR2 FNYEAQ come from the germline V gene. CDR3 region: CASSLALTGGTQYF. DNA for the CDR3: TGTGCCAGCAGCTTAGCCCTGACAGGGGGTACGCAGTATTTT.

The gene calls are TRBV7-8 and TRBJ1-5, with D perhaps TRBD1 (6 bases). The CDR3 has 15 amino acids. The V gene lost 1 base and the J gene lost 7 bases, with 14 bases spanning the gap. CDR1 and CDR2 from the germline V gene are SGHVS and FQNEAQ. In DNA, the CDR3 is TGTGCCAGCAGCTTAGACATAAGGGGGGGGCAGCCCCAGCATTTT. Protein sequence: CASSLDIRGGQPQHF.

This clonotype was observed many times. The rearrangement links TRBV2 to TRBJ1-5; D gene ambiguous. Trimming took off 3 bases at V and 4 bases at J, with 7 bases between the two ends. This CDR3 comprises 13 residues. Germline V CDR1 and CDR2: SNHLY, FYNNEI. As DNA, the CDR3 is TGTGCCAGCAGTGACTACTGGAATCAGCCCCAGCATTTT. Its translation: CASSDYWNQPQHF.

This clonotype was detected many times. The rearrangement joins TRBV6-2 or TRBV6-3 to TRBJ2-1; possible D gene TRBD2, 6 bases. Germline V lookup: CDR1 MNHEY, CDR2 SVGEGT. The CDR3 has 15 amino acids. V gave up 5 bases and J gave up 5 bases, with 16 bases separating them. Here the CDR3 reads CASSRHQAGDNEQFF. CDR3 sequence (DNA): TGTGCCAGCAGTCGACACCAAGCGGGCGACAATGAGCAGTTCTTC.

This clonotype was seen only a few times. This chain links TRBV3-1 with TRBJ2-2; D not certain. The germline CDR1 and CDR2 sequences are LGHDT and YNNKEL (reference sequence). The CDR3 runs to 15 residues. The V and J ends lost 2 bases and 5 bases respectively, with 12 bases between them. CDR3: CASSQPGLGTGELFF. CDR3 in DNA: TGTGCCAGCAGCCAACCGGGTCTCGGGACCGGGGAGCTGTTTTTT.